The TCR beta chain described here comes from a study of OX40 agonist ivuxolimab in advanced cancers. Study in general: Antecedent anti-PD-1, anti-PD-L1 or anti-CTLA-4 therapy was permissible, with over 35% having received some.

Data came from immunoSEQ multiplex PCR; TCRdb stores just in-frame clones and leaves some out. The top ten clones hold approximately 1% of a sample with some 150,000 clones, just over 90% of them seen once. Unmatched junction bases numbered 4, after V lost 4 bases and J lost 1 base. Per germline, CDR1 SGHNT and CDR2 YYREEE (reference sequence). The CDR3 covers 14 residues. The sequences come from CD4+ or CD8+ T cells sorted from blood, collected in a trial of the OX40 agonist ivuxolimab. This TCR came from an adult with an advanced solid tumor such as melanoma, head and neck, liver or kidney cancer. This rearrangement joins TRBV5-4 to TRBJ1-1; TRBD1 matches 7 bases. This chain's CDR3 is CASSREGANTEAFF. The CDR3 DNA reads TGTGCCAGCAGCCGGGAGGGGGCGAACACTGAAGCTTTCTTT.